The clone carrying this TCR beta chain has more than one count but fewer than ten. Its target is not known. A multiplex PCR was run with 60 Vbeta primers and 13 Jbeta primers. Here immunoSEQ multiplex PCR was the method, and the copy in TCRdb shows in-frame clones only, minus some. The table shows around 100,000 clones, with roughly a tenth occurring only once. This record comes from a study of cytomegalovirus exposure and HLA in healthy donors. Study information: Of more than 350 genotyped donors, about 80% clustered with self-reported Caucasian donors.

The CDR3 contains 16 residues. Germline V gives CDR1 SGDLS, CDR2 YYNGEE. J was trimmed by 1 base and V by 3 bases; bases with no gene match: 8. Broader study findings: Presence/absence analyses rested on an assumption that sequencing depth was roughly uniform across donors. Being productive about 90% or about 30% of the time was typical of most TCR beta V segments in an earlier analysis. Most of the CMV-associated TCR beta chains (in a later analysis) appeared to be HLA-restricted.

The V call is TRBV9, the J call TRBJ1-1; 8 bases are shared with TRBD1. The clonotype comes from a man in his forties in good health and CMV-seropositive. The sequencing input was PBMCs. CDR3 residues: CASSAFEGQANTEAFF. The CDR3 nucleotides are TGTGCCAGCAGCGCCTTCGAGGGACAGGCGAACACTGAAGCTTTCTTT.